The 16 T cell receptor beta chains in this list originate from one sample, sequenced in a study of blood T cell repertoires in COVID-19. Sequencing was performed with immunoSEQ multiplex PCR; in TCRdb, only in-frame clones are kept and a portion is missing. This sample has over 250,000 clones, with nearly 90% found just once. What was sequenced was peripheral blood. All receptors come from a woman in her 30s with acute or convalescent COVID-19.

The chain employs TRBV29-1 and TRBJ1-1; D might be TRBD1 (5 bases). Germline values: CDR1 SQVTM, CDR2 ANQGSEA. The CDR3 has 13 residues. V was pared by 5 bases and J by 1 base, with 11 bases between. CDR3 sequence (DNA): TGCAGCGTTCGGGGGTTGGGGAACACTGAAGCTTTCTTT. Its protein is CSVRGLGNTEAFF.

J is TRBJ1-4 and V is TRBV7-8; no clear D. Germline-derived CDR1 and CDR2 are SGHVS and FQNEAQ. The CDR3 is 18 amino acids. The V end lost 1 base, the J end lost 0 bases, and 15 bases lay between the germline ends. The CDR3 protein is CASSLGTNTLATNEKLFF. In nucleotides, the CDR3 is TGTGCCAGCAGCTTAGGTACAAACACCCTAGCAACTAATGAAAAACTGTTTTTT.

This clone was recorded only once. The chain has TRBV18 and TRBJ2-3; D perhaps matches TRBD1 (5 bases). This CDR3 has 14 residues. Trimming removed 3 bases from V and 0 bases from J, with 7 bases in between. Germline CDR1 reads KGHSH; CDR2 reads LQKENI. This CDR3 is CASSPRQSTDTQYF. The CDR3 coding sequence is TGTGCCAGCTCACCTCGACAGAGCACAGATACGCAGTATTTT.

The table lists this clone with a count of one. The chain recombines TRBV6-5 with TRBJ1-1, with a tentative D call TRBD1 (5 bases). This CDR3 spans 13 amino acids. V was cut by 6 bases and J by 1 base, with 9 bases left in between. In germline, CDR1 is MNHEY, CDR2 SVGAGI. This chain's CDR3 is CASRLTGNTEAFF. DNA for the CDR3: TGTGCCAGCAGACTCACAGGGAACACTGAAGCTTTCTTT.

For the CDR3, the DNA is TGTGCCAGCTCATTAAGGACAGCGACTGGAGACTATGGCTACACCTTC. This encodes CASSLRTATGDYGYTF. The chain carries TRBV18 and TRBJ1-2; maybe TRBD1 (6 bases). Per germline, CDR1 KGHSH and CDR2 LQKENI. The CDR3 is made up of 16 amino acids. The V end was cut by 5 bases, the J end by 3 bases, with 19 bases between.

The gene calls are TRBV19 and TRBJ2-3; 9 bases agree with TRBD2. With V trimmed by 4 bases and J by 0 bases, 5 bases remained unmatched. The CDR3 runs 16 residues. CDR1 is LNHDA and CDR2 is SQIVND in the germline V gene (reference sequence). The CDR3 protein is CASSRQRGASTDTQYF. CDR3 coding DNA: TGTGCCAGTAGTAGGCAGCGGGGGGCTAGCACAGATACGCAGTATTTT.

This clone was counted a single time. The rearrangement uses TRBV12-5 and TRBJ1-4; TRBD1 agrees at 7 bases. Germline trimming cut 3 bases from V and 7 bases from J; bases unmatched to any gene: 17. The CDR3 consists of 18 residues. Germline CDR1 LGHNT, CDR2 FRNRAP. In nucleotides, the CDR3 is TGTGCTAGTGGTTTTCTTCCAACAGGGGAAATTGGTAGTGAAAAACTGTTTTTT. It yields the protein CASGFLPTGEIGSEKLFF.

The chain carries TRBV7-9 and TRBJ1-1; TRBD1 might be the D (6 bases). V was shortened by 2 bases and J by 4 bases, with 8 bases between the two germline ends. The CDR3 covers 13 residues. The V gene's germline CDR1 is SEHNR and CDR2 FQNEAQ (reference sequence). CDR3: CASSLLGGTEAFF. Written as DNA, the CDR3 is TGTGCCAGCAGCTTACTAGGGGGCACTGAAGCTTTCTTT.

The CDR3, as DNA: TGTGCCATCAGTGAGTCGAGGCTAGCGGGAGCCGAGCAGTACTTC. It encodes CAISESRLAGAEQYF. This rearrangement joins TRBV10-3 to TRBJ2-7; 10 bases are shared with TRBD2. V was clipped by 0 bases and J by 6 bases; unmatched bases: 5. CDR3 length: 15 amino acids. Looked up from germline, CDR1 is ENHRY and CDR2 is SYGVKD.

The chain uses TRBV19 and TRBJ2-1; D might be TRBD1 (5 bases). CDR3 length: 15 amino acids. V was trimmed by 4 bases and J by 6 bases, leaving 16 bases between them. The germline V gene has CDR1 LNHDA and CDR2 SQIVND (reference sequence). The CDR3 spells CASSTLGRAVNEQFF. In DNA, the CDR3 is TGTGCCAGTAGTACCCTCGGCAGGGCGGTCAATGAGCAGTTCTTC. Full variable domain (missing parts from reference TRBV19 and TRBJ2-1): DGGITQSPKYLFRKEGQNVTLSCEQNLNHDAMYWYRQDPGQGLRLIYYSQIVNDFQKGDIAEGYSVSREKKESFPLTVTSAQKNPTAFYLCASSTLGRAVNEQFFGPGTRLTVL.

This chain uses TRBV12-3 or TRBV12-4 with TRBJ1-5; maybe TRBD1 (6 bases). This CDR3 contains 13 residues. The ends were cut back, 7 bases at V and 8 bases at J, with 15 bases in the middle. This CDR3 is CASNMRGKEPQHF. The CDR3 DNA is TGTGCCAGCAACATGAGGGGGAAGGAGCCCCAGCATTTT.

The chain has TRBV5-6 and TRBJ1-6; D not certain. Germline loops: CDR1 SGHDT, CDR2 YYEEEE. Trimming cost V 4 bases and J 6 bases, with 11 bases left between them. The CDR3 runs to 14 residues. CDR3 nucleotides: TGTGCCAGCAGCCCTGGAGGGAGTAATTCACCCCTCCACTTT. Translating gives CASSPGGSNSPLHF.

The table lists this clone with a few counts. The V call is TRBV12-5, the J call TRBJ2-1; D is unclear. This CDR3 region has 16 residues. Germline CDR1 LGHNT, CDR2 FRNRAP. Trimming cost V 2 bases and J 2 bases, with 13 bases left between them. CDR3 coding DNA: TGTGCTAGTGGTTTGTGGGCAGGCCTTACCTACAATGAGCAGTTCTTC. Residues: CASGLWAGLTYNEQFF.

The chain carries TRBV25-1 and TRBJ2-3; possible D gene TRBD1, 5 bases. CDR3 size: 17 residues. V dropped 4 bases and J dropped 4 bases, with 21 bases sitting between them. Germline V gene data show CDR1 as MGHDK and CDR2 as SYGVNS. CDR3: CASSAARESHTADTQYF. In DNA, the CDR3 is TGTGCCAGCAGTGCGGCCAGGGAATCCCATACCGCAGATACGCAGTATTTT.

The chain couples TRBV9 to TRBJ2-3; 8 bases line up with TRBD2. V lost 5 bases and J lost 5; bases outside the gene matches: 10. In germline, CDR1 is SGDLS, CDR2 YYNGEE. The CDR3 is made up of 15 amino acids. Here the CDR3 reads CASSDSGSPVDTQYF. The CDR3 coding sequence is TGTGCCAGCAGTGACAGCGGGAGCCCCGTAGATACGCAGTATTTT. Supplemented by reference TRBV9 and TRBJ2-3, the full variable domain reads DSGVTQTPKHLITATGQRVTLRCSPRSGDLSVYWYQQSLDQGLQFLIQYYNGEERAKGNILERFSAQQFPDLHSELNLSSLELGDSALYFCASSDSGSPVDTQYFGPGTRLTVL.

CDR3: CASSTTSVNGYTF. DNA for the CDR3: TGTGCCAGCAGTACGACAAGTGTAAATGGCTACACCTTC. The chain couples TRBV27 to TRBJ1-2; D call uncertain. CDR1 and CDR2 (germline): MNHEY, SMNVEV (reference sequence). Trimming pared 5 bases from V and 6 bases from J, leaving 13 bases between. The CDR3 contains 13 residues.